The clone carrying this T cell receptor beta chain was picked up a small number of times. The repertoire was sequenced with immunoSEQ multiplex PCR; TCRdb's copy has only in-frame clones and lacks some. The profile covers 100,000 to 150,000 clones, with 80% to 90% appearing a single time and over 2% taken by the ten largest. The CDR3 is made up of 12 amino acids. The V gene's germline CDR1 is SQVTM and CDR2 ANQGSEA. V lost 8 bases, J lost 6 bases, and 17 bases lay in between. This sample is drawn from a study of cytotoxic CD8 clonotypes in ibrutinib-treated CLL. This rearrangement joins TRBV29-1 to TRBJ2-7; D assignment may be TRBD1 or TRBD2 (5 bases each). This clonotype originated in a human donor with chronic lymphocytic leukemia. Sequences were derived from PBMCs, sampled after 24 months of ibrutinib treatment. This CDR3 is CSFYLGTGEQYF. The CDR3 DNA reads TGCAGCTTTTATCTAGGGACGGGCGAGCAGTACTTC.